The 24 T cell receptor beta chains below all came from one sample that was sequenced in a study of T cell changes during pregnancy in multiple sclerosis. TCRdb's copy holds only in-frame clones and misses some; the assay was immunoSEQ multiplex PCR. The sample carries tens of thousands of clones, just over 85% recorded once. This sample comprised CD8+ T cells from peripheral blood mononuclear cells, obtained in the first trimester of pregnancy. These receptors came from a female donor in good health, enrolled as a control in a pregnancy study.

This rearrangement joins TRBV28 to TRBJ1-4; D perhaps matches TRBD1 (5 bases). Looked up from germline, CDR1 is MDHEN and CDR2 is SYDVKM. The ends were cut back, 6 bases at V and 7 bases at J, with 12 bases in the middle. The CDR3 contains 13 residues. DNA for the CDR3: TGTGCCAGCAGGTCAAGGGGTGGTGAAAAACTGTTTTTT. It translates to CASRSRGGEKLFF.

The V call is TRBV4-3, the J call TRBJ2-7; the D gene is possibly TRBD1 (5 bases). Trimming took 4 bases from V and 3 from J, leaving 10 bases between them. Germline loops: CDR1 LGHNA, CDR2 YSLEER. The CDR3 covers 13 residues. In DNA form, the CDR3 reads TGCGCCAGCAGCCCCAGACAGTTCTACGAGCAGTACTTC. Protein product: CASSPRQFYEQYF.

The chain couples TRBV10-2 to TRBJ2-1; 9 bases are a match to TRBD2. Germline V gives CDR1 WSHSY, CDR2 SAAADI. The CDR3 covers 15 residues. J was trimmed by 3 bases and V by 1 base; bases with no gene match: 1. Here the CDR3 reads CASSELRGGYNEQFF. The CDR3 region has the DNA TGCGCCAGCAGTGAGTTGCGGGGGGGCTACAATGAGCAGTTCTTC.

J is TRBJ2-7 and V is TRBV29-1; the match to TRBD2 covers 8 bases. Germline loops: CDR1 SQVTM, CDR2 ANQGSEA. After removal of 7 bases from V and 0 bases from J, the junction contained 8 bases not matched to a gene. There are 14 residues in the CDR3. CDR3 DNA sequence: TGCAGCGCGTGGGGCGGGGGGTACTCCTACGAGCAGTACTTC. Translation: CSAWGGGYSYEQYF.

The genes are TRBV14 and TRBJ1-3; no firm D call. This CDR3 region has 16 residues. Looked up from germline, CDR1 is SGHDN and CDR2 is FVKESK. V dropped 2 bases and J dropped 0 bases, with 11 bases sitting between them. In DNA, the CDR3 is TGTGCCAGCAGCCAACTGAACGTAGTCTCTGGAAACACCATATATTTT. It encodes CASSQLNVVSGNTIYF.

DNA of the CDR3: TGTGCCAGCAGTTACCTAATCGGGGGCACTGAAGCTTTCTTT. Amino acids: CASSYLIGGTEAFF. The chain employs TRBV6-5 and TRBJ1-1, with D tentatively TRBD1 (5 bases). V lost 2 bases and J lost 4, with 11 bases in between. Germline V lookup: CDR1 MNHEY, CDR2 SVGAGI. The CDR3 has 14 residues.

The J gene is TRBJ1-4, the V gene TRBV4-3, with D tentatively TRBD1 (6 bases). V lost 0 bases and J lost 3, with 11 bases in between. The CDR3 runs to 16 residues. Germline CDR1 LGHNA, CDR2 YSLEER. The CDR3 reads CASSQEPGQANEKLFF. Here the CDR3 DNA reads TGCGCCAGCAGCCAAGAACCGGGACAAGCTAATGAAAAACTGTTTTTT.

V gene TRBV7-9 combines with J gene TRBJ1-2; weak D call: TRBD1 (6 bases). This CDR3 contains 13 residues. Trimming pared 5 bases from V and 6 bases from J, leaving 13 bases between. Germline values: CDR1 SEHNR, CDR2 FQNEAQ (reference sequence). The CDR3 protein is CASSLQGSHGYTF. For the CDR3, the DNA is TGTGCCAGCAGCCTTCAGGGGTCCCATGGCTACACCTTC. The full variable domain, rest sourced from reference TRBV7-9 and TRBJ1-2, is DTGVSQNPRHKITKRGQNVTFRCDPISEHNRLYWYRQTLGQGPEFLTYFQNEAQLEKSRLLSDRFSAERPKGSFSTLEIQRTEQGDSAMYLCASSLQGSHGYTFGSGTRLTVV.

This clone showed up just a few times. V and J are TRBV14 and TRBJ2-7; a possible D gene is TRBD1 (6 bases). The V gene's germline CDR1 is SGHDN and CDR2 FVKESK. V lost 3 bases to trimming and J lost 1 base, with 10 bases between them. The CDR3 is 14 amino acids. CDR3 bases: TGTGCCAGCAGCCAGGACAGCGAGTCCTACGAGCAGTACTTC. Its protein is CASSQDSESYEQYF.

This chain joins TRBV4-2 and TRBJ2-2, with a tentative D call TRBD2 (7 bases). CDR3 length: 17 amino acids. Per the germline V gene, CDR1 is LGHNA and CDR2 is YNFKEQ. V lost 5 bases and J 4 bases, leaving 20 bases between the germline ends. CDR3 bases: TGTGCCAGCAGCTCTCTACTGGCGGGGGCCAGCACCGGGGAGCTGTTTTTT. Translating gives CASSSLLAGASTGELFF.

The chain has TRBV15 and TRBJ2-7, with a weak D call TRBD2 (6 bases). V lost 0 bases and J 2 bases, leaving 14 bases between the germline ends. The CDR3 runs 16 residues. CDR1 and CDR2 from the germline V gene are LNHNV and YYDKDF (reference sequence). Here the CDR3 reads CATSRERVAVTYEQYF. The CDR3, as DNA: TGTGCCACCAGCAGAGAGAGGGTAGCGGTCACCTACGAGCAGTACTTC.

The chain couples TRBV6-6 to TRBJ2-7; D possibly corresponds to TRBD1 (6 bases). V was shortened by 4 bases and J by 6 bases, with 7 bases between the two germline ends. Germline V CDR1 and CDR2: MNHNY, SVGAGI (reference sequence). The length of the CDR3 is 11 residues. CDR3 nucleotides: TGTGCCAGCAGTTTCAGGGGCGAGCAGTACTTC. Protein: CASSFRGEQYF.

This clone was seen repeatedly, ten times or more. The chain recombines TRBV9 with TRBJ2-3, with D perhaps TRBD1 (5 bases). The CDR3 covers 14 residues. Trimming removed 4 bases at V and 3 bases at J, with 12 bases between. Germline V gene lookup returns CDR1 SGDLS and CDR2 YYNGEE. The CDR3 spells CASSSSGKTDTQYF. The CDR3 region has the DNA TGTGCCAGCAGCTCCTCAGGGAAAACAGATACGCAGTATTTT. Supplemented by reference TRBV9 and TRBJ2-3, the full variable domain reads DSGVTQTPKHLITATGQRVTLRCSPRSGDLSVYWYQQSLDQGLQFLIQYYNGEERAKGNILERFSAQQFPDLHSELNLSSLELGDSALYFCASSSSGKTDTQYFGPGTRLTVL.

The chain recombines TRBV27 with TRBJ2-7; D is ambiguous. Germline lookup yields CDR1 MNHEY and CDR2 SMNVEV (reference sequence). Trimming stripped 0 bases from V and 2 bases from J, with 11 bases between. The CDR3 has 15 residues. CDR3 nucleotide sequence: TGTGCCAGCAGTTTATCTGCCCGTGGCCCCTACGAGCAGTACTTC. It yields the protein CASSLSARGPYEQYF.

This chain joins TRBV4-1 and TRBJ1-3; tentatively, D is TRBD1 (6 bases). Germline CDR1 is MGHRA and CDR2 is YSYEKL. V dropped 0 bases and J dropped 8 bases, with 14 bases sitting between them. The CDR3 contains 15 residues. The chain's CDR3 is CASSQDRAKGDTIYF. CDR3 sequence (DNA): TGCGCCAGCAGCCAAGATCGGGCCAAGGGGGACACCATATATTTT.

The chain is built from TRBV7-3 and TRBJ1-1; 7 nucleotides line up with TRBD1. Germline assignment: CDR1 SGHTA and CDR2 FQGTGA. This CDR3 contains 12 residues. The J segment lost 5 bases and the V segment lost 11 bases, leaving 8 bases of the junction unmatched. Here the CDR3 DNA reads TGTGCCGCAGGGGGTACGATGACTGAAGCTTTCTTT. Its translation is CAAGGTMTEAFF.

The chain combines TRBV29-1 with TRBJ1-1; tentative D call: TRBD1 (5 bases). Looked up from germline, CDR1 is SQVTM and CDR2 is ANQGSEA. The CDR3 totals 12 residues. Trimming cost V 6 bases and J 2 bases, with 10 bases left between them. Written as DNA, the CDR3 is TGCAGCGTGTATCAGGGAAACACTGAAGCTTTCTTT. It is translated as CSVYQGNTEAFF.

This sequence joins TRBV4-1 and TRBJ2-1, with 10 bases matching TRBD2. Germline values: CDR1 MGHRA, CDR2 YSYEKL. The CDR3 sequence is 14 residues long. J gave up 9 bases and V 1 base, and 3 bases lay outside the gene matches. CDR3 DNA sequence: TGCGCCAGCAGCCAAGCGGGACTAGCGACTGAGCAGTTCTTC. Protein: CASSQAGLATEQFF.

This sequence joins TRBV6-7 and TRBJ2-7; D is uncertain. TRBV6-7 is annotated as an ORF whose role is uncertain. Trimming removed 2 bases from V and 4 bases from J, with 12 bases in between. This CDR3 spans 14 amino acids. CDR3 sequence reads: CASSYPPPRYEQYF. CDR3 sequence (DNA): TGTGCCAGCAGTTACCCCCCCCCGCGGTACGAGCAGTACTTC.

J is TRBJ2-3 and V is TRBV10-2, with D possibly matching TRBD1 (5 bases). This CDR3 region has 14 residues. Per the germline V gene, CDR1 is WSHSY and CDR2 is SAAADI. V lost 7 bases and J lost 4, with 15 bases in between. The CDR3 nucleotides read TGCGCCAGCAAGGGGCAGGGCTGGGCAGATACGCAGTATTTT. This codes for CASKGQGWADTQYF.

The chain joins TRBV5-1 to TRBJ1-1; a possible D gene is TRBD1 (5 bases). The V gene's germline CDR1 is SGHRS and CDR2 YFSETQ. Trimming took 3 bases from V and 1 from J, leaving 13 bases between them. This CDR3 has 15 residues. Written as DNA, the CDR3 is TGCGCCAGCAGCTCTGTGGGGCTGGGGAACACTGAAGCTTTCTTT. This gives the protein CASSSVGLGNTEAFF.

This chain's CDR3 is CASSGTADNEQFF. Written as DNA, the CDR3 is TGTGCCAGCAGTGGGACAGCTGACAATGAGCAGTTCTTC. The chain has TRBV28 and TRBJ2-1, with 7 bases identical to TRBD1. This CDR3 has 13 amino acids. V trimming: 5 bases; J trimming: 5 bases; junction bases outside the gene matches: 3. CDR1 and CDR2 (germline): MDHEN, SYDVKM.

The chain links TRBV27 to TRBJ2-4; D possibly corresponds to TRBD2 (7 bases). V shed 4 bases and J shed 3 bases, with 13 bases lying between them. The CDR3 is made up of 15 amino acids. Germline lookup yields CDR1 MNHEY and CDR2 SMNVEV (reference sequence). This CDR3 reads CASSSRGLDKNIQYF. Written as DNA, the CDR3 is TGTGCCAGCAGTTCGCGGGGGCTGGACAAAAACATTCAGTACTTC.

The CDR3 DNA sequence: TGTGCCAGCAGTTCGACAGGGTCTTTAAACGAGCAGTACTTC. Translation gives CASSSTGSLNEQYF. The genes are TRBV6-6 and TRBJ2-7; TRBD1 agrees at 7 bases. The CDR3 consists of 14 residues. V shed 4 bases, J shed 5 bases, and the junction held 8 bases outside the gene matches. Germline loops: CDR1 MNHNY, CDR2 SVGAGI (reference sequence).